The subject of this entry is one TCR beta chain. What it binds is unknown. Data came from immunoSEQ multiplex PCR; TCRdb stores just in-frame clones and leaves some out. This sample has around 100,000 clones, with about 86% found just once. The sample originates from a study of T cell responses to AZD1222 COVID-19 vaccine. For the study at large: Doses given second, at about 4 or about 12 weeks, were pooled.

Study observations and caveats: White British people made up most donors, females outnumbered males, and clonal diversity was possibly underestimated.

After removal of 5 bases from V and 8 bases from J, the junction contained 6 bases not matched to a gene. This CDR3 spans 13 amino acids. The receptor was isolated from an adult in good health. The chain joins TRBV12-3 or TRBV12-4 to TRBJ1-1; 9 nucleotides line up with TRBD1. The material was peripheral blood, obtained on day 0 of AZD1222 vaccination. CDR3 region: CASSATGGLEAFF. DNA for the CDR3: TGTGCCAGCAGTGCGACAGGGGGTCTAGAAGCTTTCTTT.